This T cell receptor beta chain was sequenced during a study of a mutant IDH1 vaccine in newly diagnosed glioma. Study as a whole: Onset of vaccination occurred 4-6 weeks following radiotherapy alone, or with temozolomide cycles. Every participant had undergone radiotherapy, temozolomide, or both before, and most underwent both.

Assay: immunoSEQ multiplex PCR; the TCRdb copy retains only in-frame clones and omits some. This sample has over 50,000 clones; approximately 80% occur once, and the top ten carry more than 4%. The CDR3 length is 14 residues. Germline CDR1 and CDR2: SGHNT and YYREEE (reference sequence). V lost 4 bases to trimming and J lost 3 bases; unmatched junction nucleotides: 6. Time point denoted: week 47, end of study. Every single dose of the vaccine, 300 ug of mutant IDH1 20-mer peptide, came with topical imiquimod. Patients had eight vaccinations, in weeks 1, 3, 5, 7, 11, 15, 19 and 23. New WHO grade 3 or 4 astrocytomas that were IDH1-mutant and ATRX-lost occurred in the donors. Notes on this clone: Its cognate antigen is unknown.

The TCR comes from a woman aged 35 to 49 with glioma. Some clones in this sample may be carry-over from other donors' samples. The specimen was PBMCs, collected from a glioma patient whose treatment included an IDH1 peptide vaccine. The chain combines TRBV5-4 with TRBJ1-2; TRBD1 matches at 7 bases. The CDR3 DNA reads TGTGCCAGCAGCGTAAGGGGGCAAGACTATGGCTACACCTTC. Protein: CASSVRGQDYGYTF.